These T cell receptor beta chains were read from a single sample in a study of T-cell memory formation after mild COVID-19. One entry per CDR3 protein, called by TCRdb with MiXCR from the 5' RACE reads. This sample has about 400,000 distinct CDR3 sequences, with roughly a quarter found just once. The sequenced sample consisted of PBMCs or a T cell subset sorted from them (not recorded which). Source of these receptors: an adult woman who had mild COVID-19 (a few samples of this study predate the infection). Cell type and time point are not known. Each CDR3 is given with its conserved first and last residue. The D gene is left open where the match is weak. Size tells how often a clone was seen (once, few, many) or the class of an expanded clone, and some rows leave it out.

v_gene	j_gene	abundance	d_gene	CDR3nt	CDR3aa
TRBV5-5	TRBJ2-5	few	NA	TGTGCCAGCAGTTGGGGCCTCCAGGGGGGAGGGACCCAGTACTTC	CASSWGLQGGGTQYF
TRBV12-3/TRBV12-4	TRBJ2-1	NA	NA	TGTGCCAGCAGTTTAGGAGTTCCTCAGCTCTTC	CASSLGVPQLF
TRBV11-1	TRBJ2-7	NA	TRBD2	TGTGCCAGCAGCTTTCGCGGGAGCCCTCTCGAGCAGTACTTC	CASSFRGSPLEQYF
TRBV24-1	TRBJ2-1	NA	TRBD2	TGTGCCACCAGTATTGGACTAGCGGGAGGGAATGAGCAGTTCTTC	CATSIGLAGGNEQFF
TRBV5-1	TRBJ2-6	many	NA	TGCGCCAGCAGACAGCTCGACTCTGGGGCCAACGTCCTGACTTTC	CASRQLDSGANVLTF
TRBV4-3	TRBJ2-3	NA	TRBD2	TGCGCCAGCAGCCCGGGGACTAGTCGGGATACGCAGTATTTT	CASSPGTSRDTQYF
TRBV27	TRBJ2-2	NA	NA	TGTGCCAGCAGTTTATGGGGAGGGGGGAACACCGGGGAGCTGTTTTTT	CASSLWGGGNTGELFF
TRBV7-9	TRBJ1-1	NA	NA	TGTGCCAGCAGCCCTCACGCGGGGGTGGCAGACACTGAAGCTTTCTTT	CASSPHAGVADTEAFF
TRBV20-1	TRBJ2-7	NA	TRBD2	TGCAGTGCTCCTCCCTCTAGCGGACTTTCCTACGAGCAGTACTTC	CSAPPSSGLSYEQYF
TRBV29-1	TRBJ2-3	few	NA	TGCAGCGCAAGGACGGTGCCGGATACGCAGTATTTT	CSARTVPDTQYF
TRBV5-1	TRBJ1-5	NA	TRBD1	TGCGCCAGCAGCGATTATCCGGGACAGGGAAATCAGCCCCAGCATTTT	CASSDYPGQGNQPQHF
TRBV2	TRBJ2-5	NA	NA	TGTGCCAGCAGGGCCCTCCCCCAAGAGACCCAGTACTTC	CASRALPQETQYF
TRBV4-3	TRBJ2-5	NA	NA	TGCGCCAGCAGCCAAGATGGGGGGGCCTCTGAGACCCAGTACTTC	CASSQDGGASETQYF
TRBV6-5	TRBJ2-5	NA	NA	TGTGCCAGCAGTTCCCCCGTGGAGACCCAGTACTTC	CASSSPVETQYF
TRBV30	TRBJ1-1	NA	NA	TGTGCCTGGATTATCCCCTCAGGGCTGAACACTGAAGCTTTCTTT	CAWIIPSGLNTEAFF
TRBV6-5	TRBJ2-1	NA	TRBD1	TGTGCCAGCAGCCTCGACAGGGGATTCTACAATGAGCAGTTCTTC	CASSLDRGFYNEQFF
TRBV7-8	TRBJ2-7	NA	TRBD2	TGTGCCAGCAGCTTAGTAGCGGGCCGAACCTACGAGCAGTACTTC	CASSLVAGRTYEQYF
TRBV6-1	TRBJ2-7	NA	TRBD1	TGTGCCAGCACCAACTCCGGGACAGACTCCTACGAGCAGTACTTC	CASTNSGTDSYEQYF
TRBV15	TRBJ2-5	NA	NA	TGTGCCACCAGCAGAGGGGAGAGAGAGACCCAGTACTTC	CATSRGERETQYF
TRBV7-8	TRBJ2-3	few	NA	TGTGCCAGCAGCTTCTCCGCGGGAACTAGCACAGATACGCAGTATTTT	CASSFSAGTSTDTQYF
TRBV12-3/TRBV12-4	TRBJ2-3	NA	NA	TGTGCCAGCCTTCCTGCCACCCTGACAGATACGCAGTATTTT	CASLPATLTDTQYF
TRBV29-1	TRBJ2-7	few	TRBD2	TGCAGCGTCCTTTCGGATAAGCGGGAGGTCCAATACTTC	CSVLSDKREVQYF
TRBV5-1	TRBJ2-3	few	NA	TGCGCCAGCAGCTTGGTGGTTAGGCGCGACCACGATACGCAGTATTTT	CASSLVVRRDHDTQYF
TRBV15	TRBJ2-7	NA	NA	TGTGCCACCAGCAGAGAAGACCTGGGCTCCTACGAGCAGTACTTC	CATSREDLGSYEQYF
TRBV9	TRBJ2-7	NA	NA	TGTGCCAGCAGCCTCGGCGGCTACAGCGAGCAGTACTTC	CASSLGGYSEQYF
TRBV12-3/TRBV12-4	TRBJ2-1	many	TRBD2	TGTGCCAGCAGCGGAGGACTAGCGCGATCAAACTTC	CASSGGLARSNF
TRBV12-3/TRBV12-4	TRBJ2-3	few	TRBD2	TGTGCCAGCAGTTTTAAAGGGTTCAGCGGGGGTACAGATACGCAGTATTTT	CASSFKGFSGGTDTQYF
TRBV4-2	TRBJ2-1	many	TRBD2	TGTGCCAGCAGCGAAAAAAGTCCGGGACTAGCGGGACTCAATGAGCAGTTCTTC	CASSEKSPGLAGLNEQFF
TRBV9	TRBJ1-2	NA	TRBD1	TGTGCCAGCAGCGTAGGGGACAGGGCCAATCCTTATGGCTACACCTTC	CASSVGDRANPYGYTF
TRBV12-3/TRBV12-4	TRBJ2-7	NA	TRBD2	TGTGCCAGCAGTCTCTCTAGCGGGGGGCACCGCTACGAGCAGTACTTC	CASSLSSGGHRYEQYF
TRBV11-2	TRBJ1-3	few	NA	TGTGCCAGCAGCTTAGTGGAGGGGAAAGCTGGAAACACCATATATTTT	CASSLVEGKAGNTIYF
TRBV5-1	TRBJ2-1	few	TRBD2	TGCGCCAGCAGCCCCTTGAAGGCGGGGGGCCGTAATGAGCAGTTCTTC	CASSPLKAGGRNEQFF
TRBV10-3	TRBJ2-7	few	TRBD1	TGTGCCACGGGACAGGGGGACCAATACGAGCAGTACTTC	CATGQGDQYEQYF
TRBV9	TRBJ2-5	few	NA	TGTGCCAGCAGCGTAGGAGGCGGAAGAGAGACCCAGTACTTC	CASSVGGGRETQYF
TRBV6-7	TRBJ2-1	NA	NA	TGTGCCAGCAGAATATTCTCGTACAATGAGCAGTTCTTC	CASRIFSYNEQFF
TRBV20-1	TRBJ2-6	NA	NA	TGCAGTGCTAGAGATTCCCATCCCGGGGCCAACGTCCTGACTTTC	CSARDSHPGANVLTF
TRBV12-3/TRBV12-4	TRBJ1-5	NA	NA	TGTGCCAGCAGTTTAGTCAGGACCCAGCATTTT	CASSLVRTQHF
TRBV5-6	TRBJ1-2	NA	TRBD1	TGTGCCAGCAGCGTGGGACAGGGGATCGGCTATGGCTACACCTTC	CASSVGQGIGYGYTF
TRBV27	TRBJ1-2	few	NA	TGTGCCAGTTCGGCCGGGCGGGGTCCCTATGGCTACACCTTC	CASSAGRGPYGYTF
TRBV12-3/TRBV12-4	TRBJ2-1	NA	TRBD1	TGTGCCAGCGGTTTATCCTGGACACCACGACAGGGGGCGCGCGGTGAGCAGTTCTTC	CASGLSWTPRQGARGEQFF
TRBV20-1	TRBJ2-1	NA	TRBD1	TGCAGTGCTCCAAGACTCGGACAGGCTAGCTCCTACAATGAGCAGTTCTTC	CSAPRLGQASSYNEQFF
TRBV2	TRBJ2-1	NA	NA	TGTGCCAGCAGTGTCACAGGGAGCTACAATGAGCAGTTCTTC	CASSVTGSYNEQFF
TRBV9	TRBJ2-1	few	NA	TGTGCCAGCAGCAAAGAGGTCCTGGATAGCTCCTACAATGAGCAGTTCTTC	CASSKEVLDSSYNEQFF
TRBV4-2	TRBJ1-2	few	TRBD1	TGTGCCAGCAGCCAGGGCCAGGGGGTTGTCTATGGCTACACCTTC	CASSQGQGVVYGYTF
TRBV12-3/TRBV12-4	TRBJ1-4	few	NA	TGTGCCAGCAGTTTAGCCGGAGGGGAAAAACTGTTTTTT	CASSLAGGEKLFF
TRBV5-1	TRBJ1-5	NA	TRBD1	TGCGCCAGCAGCCAAGGGACAGGGCAAAATCAGCCCCAGCATTTT	CASSQGTGQNQPQHF
TRBV5-8	TRBJ1-1	NA	NA	TGTGCCAGCAGCATGGGACCCGGACTGCTCGGATGGGACACTGAAGCTTTCTTT	CASSMGPGLLGWDTEAFF
TRBV24-1	TRBJ2-1	few	TRBD1	TGTGCCACCAGTGATTCCCGGACAGGGATTATCCATGAGCAGTTCTTC	CATSDSRTGIIHEQFF
TRBV5-5	TRBJ2-6	NA	NA	TGTGCCAGCAGCTACGACATGGTATCTGGGGCCAACGTCCTGACTTTC	CASSYDMVSGANVLTF
TRBV7-2	TRBJ2-3	NA	NA	TGTGCCAGCAGCTTAGATCAAGGAGTTGGTACAGATACGCAGTATTTT	CASSLDQGVGTDTQYF
TRBV5-1	TRBJ2-2	NA	TRBD1	TGCGCCAGCAGCCCCAACCCCGACAGGGTTTCCCATCCCGGGGAGCTGTTTTTT	CASSPNPDRVSHPGELFF